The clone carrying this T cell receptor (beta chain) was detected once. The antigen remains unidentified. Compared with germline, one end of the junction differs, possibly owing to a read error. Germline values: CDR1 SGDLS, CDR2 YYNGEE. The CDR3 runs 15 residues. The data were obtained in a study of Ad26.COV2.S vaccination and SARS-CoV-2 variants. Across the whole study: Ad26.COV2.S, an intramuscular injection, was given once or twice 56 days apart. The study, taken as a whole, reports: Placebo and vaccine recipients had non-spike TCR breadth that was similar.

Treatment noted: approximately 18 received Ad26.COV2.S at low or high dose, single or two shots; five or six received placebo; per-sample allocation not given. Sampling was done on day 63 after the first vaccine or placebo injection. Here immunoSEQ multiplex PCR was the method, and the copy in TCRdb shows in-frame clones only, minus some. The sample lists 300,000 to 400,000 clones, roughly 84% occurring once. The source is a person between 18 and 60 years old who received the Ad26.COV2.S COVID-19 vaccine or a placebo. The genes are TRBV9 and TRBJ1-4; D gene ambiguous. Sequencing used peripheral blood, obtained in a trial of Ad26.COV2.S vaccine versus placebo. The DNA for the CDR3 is TGTGCCAGCAGCGTAGCTGGGCCAACTGATGAAAAACTGTTTTTT. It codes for CASSVAGPTDEKLFF.